The 18 T cell receptor beta chains below were found in one sample sequenced in a study of T cell responses to AZD1222 COVID-19 vaccine. TCRdb keeps only in-frame clones here, not all; method: immunoSEQ multiplex PCR. This sample has 95,000 to 150,000 clones, with about 90% found just once. This specimen was peripheral blood, taken 28 days after the second AZD1222 dose. These receptor sequences come from an adult who received the AZD1222 COVID-19 vaccine.

This chain uses TRBV3-1 (or the pseudogene TRBV3-2) with TRBJ2-7; maybe TRBD2 (7 bases). V dropped 3 bases and J dropped 0 bases, with 12 bases sitting between them. The CDR3 totals 15 residues. Germline assignment: CDR1 LGHDT and CDR2 YNNKEL (reference sequence). CDR3 nucleotides: TGTGCCAGCAGCCATTCGAGGGGGGGCTCCTACGAGCAGTACTTC. It is translated as CASSHSRGGSYEQYF.

The CDR3 spells CASSRQQGAVGSPLHF. The CDR3 nucleotides read TGTGCCAGCAGTCGTCAACAGGGGGCTGTCGGGTCACCCCTCCACTTT. The gene calls are TRBV2 and TRBJ1-6; 9 nucleotides line up with TRBD1. The CDR3 runs to 16 residues. Germline V gene sequence: CDR1 SNHLY, CDR2 FYNNEI. Germline trimming cut 5 bases from V and 10 bases from J; bases unmatched to any gene: 12.

J is TRBJ2-4 and V is TRBV13, with 7 nucleotides matching TRBD1. The CDR3 sequence is 20 residues long. Germline lookup yields CDR1 PRHDT and CDR2 FYEKMQ (reference sequence). The J segment lost 0 bases and the V segment lost 0 bases, leaving 14 bases of the junction unmatched. The CDR3 coding sequence is TGTGCCAGCAGCTTAGGTCCGACAGGGCCGCCTAGACTAGCCAAAAACATTCAGTACTTC. It codes for CASSLGPTGPPRLAKNIQYF.

This clone came up once. V usage is TRBV5-1 and J usage is TRBJ1-2; the match to TRBD1 covers 8 bases. With 0 bases clipped from V and 3 bases from J, the junction kept 7 bases outside the gene matches. Germline V CDR1 and CDR2: SGHRS, YFSETQ. CDR3 length: 16 amino acids. CDR3 amino acids: CASSLGATGAHYGYTF. The CDR3 DNA follows: TGCGCCAGCAGCTTGGGGGCGACAGGGGCGCACTATGGCTACACCTTC. The whole variable domain, filled in from reference TRBV5-1 and TRBJ1-2, reads KAGVTQTPRYLIKTRGQQVTLSCSPISGHRSVSWYQQTPGQGLQFLFEYFSETQRNKGNFPGRFSGRQFSNSRSEMNVSTLELGDSALYLCASSLGATGAHYGYTFGSGTRLTVV.

V gene TRBV28 combines with J gene TRBJ1-4; D not certain. Germline assignment: CDR1 MDHEN and CDR2 SYDVKM. CDR3 length: 17 residues. The V gene lost 5 bases and the J gene lost 3 bases, with 19 bases spanning the gap. The CDR3 region is CASSPPSSGRSNEKLFF. The DNA for the CDR3 is TGTGCCAGCAGTCCACCTAGTTCCGGGCGGTCTAATGAAAAACTGTTTTTT.

The chain recombines TRBV11-3 with TRBJ1-6, with D unresolved. V dropped 5 bases and J dropped 14 bases, with 25 bases sitting between them. CDR1 is SGHNT, CDR2 YENEEA, per germline. The CDR3 extends over 16 amino acids. The CDR3 DNA follows: TGTGCCAGCAGCCGGGGTGGGGATATTGGTTCGGATACCCTCCACTTT. As protein: CASSRGGDIGSDTLHF.

The CDR3, as DNA: TGTGCCAGCAGCTTAGGCCCCAACACCATATATTTT. This codes for CASSLGPNTIYF. This chain joins TRBV7-2 and TRBJ1-3; D not certain. V was trimmed by 1 base and J by 7 bases, leaving 5 bases between them. Per germline, CDR1 SGHTA and CDR2 FQGNSA. The CDR3 consists of 12 residues.

This clone was recorded a few times. The chain uses TRBV19 and TRBJ1-4, with 10 bases fitting TRBD1. Germline trimming cut 8 bases from V and 0 bases from J; bases unmatched to any gene: 6. Germline V gene lookup returns CDR1 LNHDA and CDR2 SQIVND (reference sequence). The length of the CDR3 is 16 residues. CDR3 residues: CASRDRGKTTNEKLFF. The CDR3 DNA is TGTGCCAGTCGGGACAGGGGAAAAACAACTAATGAAAAACTGTTTTTT.

The chain combines TRBV7-9 with TRBJ2-1, with 10 positions matching TRBD2. Unmatched junction bases numbered 2, after V lost 5 bases and J lost 1 base. Germline values: CDR1 SEHNR, CDR2 FQNEAQ (reference sequence). The CDR3 contains 15 residues. CDR3 in amino acids: CASSILAGSYNEQFF. CDR3 nucleotides: TGTGCCAGCAGCATACTAGCGGGGTCCTACAATGAGCAGTTCTTC.

The V call is TRBV2, the J call TRBJ1-5; TRBD1 aligns across 9 bases. The J segment lost 5 bases and the V segment lost 5 bases, leaving 7 bases of the junction unmatched. The germline CDR1 and CDR2 sequences are SNHLY and FYNNEI. CDR3 length equals 15 residues. The DNA of the CDR3 is TGTGCCAGCAGTTCACACAGGGGGCGCGATCAGCCCCAGCATTTT. It yields the protein CASSSHRGRDQPQHF.

This rearrangement joins TRBV9 to TRBJ2-1, with 9 bases matching TRBD2. The CDR3 is 15 residues long. V dropped 2 bases and J dropped 5; count of bases not matched to a gene: 5. Germline V gene sequence: CDR1 SGDLS, CDR2 YYNGEE. The CDR3 bases are TGTGCCAGCAGCGTTCAAGCGGGGGGCAACAATGAGCAGTTCTTC. This codes for CASSVQAGGNNEQFF.

The CDR3 DNA reads TGTGCCAGTAGTCGAGAGAGCTCCTACGAGCAGTACTTC. Translating it yields CASSRESSYEQYF. The J gene is TRBJ2-7, the V gene TRBV19; no clear D. From germline, CDR1 is LNHDA and CDR2 SQIVND (reference sequence). The CDR3 spans 13 residues. With 5 bases removed from V and 0 bases from J, the gap between germline ends came to 8 bases.

The V gene is TRBV19, the J gene TRBJ1-1; TRBD1 matches at 7 bases. V gave up 6 bases and J gave up 0 bases; unmatched junction bases: 7. CDR3 length: 15 amino acids. Germline CDR1 and CDR2: LNHDA and SQIVND (reference sequence). Written as DNA, the CDR3 is TGTGCCAGTAGGAATAGACAGGGTTTGAACACTGAAGCTTTCTTT. Its translation is CASRNRQGLNTEAFF.

This clone has a single count. The CDR3 nucleotides are TGTGCCACCTCAGTGGGGAGAAACTACGAGCAGTACTTC. Protein: CATSVGRNYEQYF. This chain uses TRBV19 with TRBJ2-7, with a tentative D call TRBD2 (5 bases). The CDR3 is made up of 13 amino acids. The V end lost 10 bases, the J end lost 3 bases, and 16 bases lay between the germline ends. Germline V lookup: CDR1 LNHDA, CDR2 SQIVND (reference sequence). The whole variable domain, remainder taken from reference TRBV19 and TRBJ2-7, is DGGITQSPKYLFRKEGQNVTLSCEQNLNHDAMYWYRQDPGQGLRLIYYSQIVNDFQKGDIAEGYSVSREKKESFPLTVTSAQKNPTAFYLCATSVGRNYEQYFGPGTRLTVT.

This sequence joins TRBV3-1 (or the pseudogene TRBV3-2) and TRBJ1-1; D might be TRBD1 (5 bases). V was cut by 4 bases and J by 5 bases, with 11 bases left in between. Germline-derived CDR1 and CDR2 are LGHDT and YNNKEL (reference sequence). The CDR3 runs to 13 residues. The CDR3 nucleotides are TGTGCCAGCAGCCCTACCGAGGGGACTGAAGCTTTCTTT. Its protein is CASSPTEGTEAFF.

CDR3 sequence: CASSAGQLNTEAFF. The DNA of the CDR3 is TGTGCCAGCAGCGCGGGACAGTTGAACACTGAAGCTTTCTTT. The chain uses TRBV6-5 and TRBJ1-1, with TRBD1 matching 7 bases. V shed 6 bases and J 0 bases; nucleotides not matched to a gene: 4. The CDR3 spans 14 residues. From germline, CDR1 is MNHEY and CDR2 SVGAGI.

This clone has a single count. J is TRBJ2-2 and V is TRBV29-1; 7 nucleotides agree with TRBD2. The CDR3 sequence is 15 residues long. V lost 4 bases, J lost 1 base, and 6 bases stayed unmatched. In germline, CDR1 is SQVTM, CDR2 ANQGSEA. CDR3 in DNA: TGCAGCGTTGCTATGCGGGGGAAGAACACCGGGGAGCTGTTTTTT. Its translation is CSVAMRGKNTGELFF.

The V call is TRBV7-9, the J call TRBJ1-1; no reliable D call. Germline V CDR1 and CDR2: SEHNR, FQNEAQ (reference sequence). The CDR3 loop spans 10 amino acids. V was clipped by 8 bases and J by 2 bases, with 3 bases between them. The CDR3 region has the DNA TGTGCCAGCGTAAACACTGAAGCTTTCTTT. Residues: CASVNTEAFF.